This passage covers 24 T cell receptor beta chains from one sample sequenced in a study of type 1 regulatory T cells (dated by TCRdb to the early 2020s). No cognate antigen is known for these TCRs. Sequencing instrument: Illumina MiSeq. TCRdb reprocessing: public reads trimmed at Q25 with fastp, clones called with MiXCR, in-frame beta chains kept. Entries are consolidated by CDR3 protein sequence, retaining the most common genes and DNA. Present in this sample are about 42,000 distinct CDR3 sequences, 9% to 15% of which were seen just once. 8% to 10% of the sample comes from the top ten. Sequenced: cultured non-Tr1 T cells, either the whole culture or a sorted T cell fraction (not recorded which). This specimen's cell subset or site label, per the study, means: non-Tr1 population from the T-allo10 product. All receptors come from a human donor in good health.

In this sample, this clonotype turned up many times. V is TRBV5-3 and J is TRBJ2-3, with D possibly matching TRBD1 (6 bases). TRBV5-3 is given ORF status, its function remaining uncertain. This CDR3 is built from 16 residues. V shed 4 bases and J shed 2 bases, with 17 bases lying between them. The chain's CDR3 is CARSPPSGQHTDTQYF. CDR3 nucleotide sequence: TGTGCCAGAAGCCCCCCATCAGGACAGCACACAGATACGCAGTATTTT.

The CDR3 DNA sequence: TGTGCCAGTAGTATCAGCGGGGCCGGGGCGGATACGCAGTATTTT. This gives the protein CASSISGAGADTQYF. The chain employs TRBV19 and TRBJ2-3; TRBD2 agrees at 7 bases. The CDR3 length is 15 residues. The V gene end was trimmed by 3 bases and the J gene end by 6 bases; junction bases not matched to a gene: 9. Germline loops: CDR1 LNHDA, CDR2 SQIVND (reference sequence).

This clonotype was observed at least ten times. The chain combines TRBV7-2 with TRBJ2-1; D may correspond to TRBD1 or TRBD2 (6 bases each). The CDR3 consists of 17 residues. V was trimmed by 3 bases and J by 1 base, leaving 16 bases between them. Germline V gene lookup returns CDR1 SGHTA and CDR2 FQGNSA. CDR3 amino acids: CASSLQGGRGSYNEQFF. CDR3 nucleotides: TGTGCCAGCAGCTTGCAAGGGGGGAGAGGGTCCTACAATGAGCAGTTCTTC.

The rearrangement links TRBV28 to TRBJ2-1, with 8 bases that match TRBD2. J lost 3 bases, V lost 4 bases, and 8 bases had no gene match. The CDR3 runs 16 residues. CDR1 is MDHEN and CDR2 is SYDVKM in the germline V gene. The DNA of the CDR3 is TGTGCCAGCAGTTCTCCGTCTAGCGGGTACTACAATGAGCAGTTCTTC. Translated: CASSSPSSGYYNEQFF.

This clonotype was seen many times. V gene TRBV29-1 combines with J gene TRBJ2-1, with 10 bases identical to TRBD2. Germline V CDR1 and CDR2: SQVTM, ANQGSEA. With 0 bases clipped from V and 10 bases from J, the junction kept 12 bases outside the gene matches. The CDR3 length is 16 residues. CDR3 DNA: TGCAGCGTTGAAGATCCCCTAGCGGGAGTTAGTGGGGAGCAGTTCTTC. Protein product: CSVEDPLAGVSGEQFF.

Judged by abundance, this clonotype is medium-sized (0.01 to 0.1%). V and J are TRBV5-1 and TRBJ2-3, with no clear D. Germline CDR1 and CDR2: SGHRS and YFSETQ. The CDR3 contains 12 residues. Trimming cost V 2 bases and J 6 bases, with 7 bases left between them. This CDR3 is CASSLGLDTQYF. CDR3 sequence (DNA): TGCGCCAGCAGCTTAGGGCTCGATACGCAGTATTTT.

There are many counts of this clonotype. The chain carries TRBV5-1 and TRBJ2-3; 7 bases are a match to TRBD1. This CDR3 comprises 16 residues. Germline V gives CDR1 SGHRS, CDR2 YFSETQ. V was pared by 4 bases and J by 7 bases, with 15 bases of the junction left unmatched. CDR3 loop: CASSRTGTANVYTQYF. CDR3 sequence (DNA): TGCGCCAGCAGCAGGACCGGGACAGCGAACGTTTATACGCAGTATTTT.

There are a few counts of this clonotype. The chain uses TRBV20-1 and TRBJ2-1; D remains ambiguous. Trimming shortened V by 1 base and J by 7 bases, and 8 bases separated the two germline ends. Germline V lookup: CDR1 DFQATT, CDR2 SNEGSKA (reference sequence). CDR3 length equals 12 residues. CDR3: CSARVQWNEQFF. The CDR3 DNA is TGCAGTGCTAGAGTTCAGTGGAATGAGCAGTTCTTC.

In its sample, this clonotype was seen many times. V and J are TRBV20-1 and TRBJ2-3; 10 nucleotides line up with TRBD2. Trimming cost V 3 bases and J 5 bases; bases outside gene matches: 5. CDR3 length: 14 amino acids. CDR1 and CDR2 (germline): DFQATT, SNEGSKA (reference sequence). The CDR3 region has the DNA TGCAGTGCTAGGCGACTAGCGGGCCGAGATACGCAGTATTTT. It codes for CSARRLAGRDTQYF.

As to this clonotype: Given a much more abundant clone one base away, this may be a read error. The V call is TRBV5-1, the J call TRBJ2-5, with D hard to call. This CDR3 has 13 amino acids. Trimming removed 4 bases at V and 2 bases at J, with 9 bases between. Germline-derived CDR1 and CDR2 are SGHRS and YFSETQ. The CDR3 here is CASSPSGQETQYF. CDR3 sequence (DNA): TGCGCCAGCAGCCCGTCCGGACAAGAGACCCAGTACTTC. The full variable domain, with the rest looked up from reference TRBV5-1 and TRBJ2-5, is KAGVTQTPRYLIKTRGQQVTLSCSPISGHRSVSWYQQTPGQGLQFLFEYFSETQRNKGNFPGRFSGRQFSNSRSEMNVSTLELGDSALYLCASSPSGQETQYFGPGTRLLVL.

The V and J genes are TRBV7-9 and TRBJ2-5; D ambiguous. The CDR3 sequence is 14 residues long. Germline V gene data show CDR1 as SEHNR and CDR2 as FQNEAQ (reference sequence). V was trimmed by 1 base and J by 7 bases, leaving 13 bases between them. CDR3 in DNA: TGTGCCAGCAGCTTAGATCGACCGCCCAGGACCCAGTACTTC. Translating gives CASSLDRPPRTQYF.

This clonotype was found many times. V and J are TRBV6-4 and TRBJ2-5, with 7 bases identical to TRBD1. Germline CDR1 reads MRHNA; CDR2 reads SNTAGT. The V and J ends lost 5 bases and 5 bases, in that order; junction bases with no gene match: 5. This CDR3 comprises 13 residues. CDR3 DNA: TGTGCCAGCAGTTTGACAGGGATGGAGACCCAGTACTTC. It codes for CASSLTGMETQYF.

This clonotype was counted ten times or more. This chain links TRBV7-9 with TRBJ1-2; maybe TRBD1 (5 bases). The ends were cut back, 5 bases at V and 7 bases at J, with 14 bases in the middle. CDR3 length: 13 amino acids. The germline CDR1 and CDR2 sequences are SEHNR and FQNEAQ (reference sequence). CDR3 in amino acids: CASSLGERGGYTF. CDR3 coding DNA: TGTGCCAGCAGCCTAGGGGAGAGAGGTGGCTACACCTTC.

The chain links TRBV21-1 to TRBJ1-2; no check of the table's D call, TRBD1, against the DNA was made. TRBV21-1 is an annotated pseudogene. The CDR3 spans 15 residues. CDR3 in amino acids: CASSEMAGQGYGYTF. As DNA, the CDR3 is TGTGCCAGCAGCGAAATGGCGGGACAGGGTTATGGCTACACCTTC.

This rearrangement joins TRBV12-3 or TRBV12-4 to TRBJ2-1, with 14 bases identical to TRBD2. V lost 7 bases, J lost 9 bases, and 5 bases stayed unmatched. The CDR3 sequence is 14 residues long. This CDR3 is CASKGTSGRTEQFF. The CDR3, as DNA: TGTGCCAGCAAAGGGACTAGCGGGAGAACTGAGCAGTTCTTC.

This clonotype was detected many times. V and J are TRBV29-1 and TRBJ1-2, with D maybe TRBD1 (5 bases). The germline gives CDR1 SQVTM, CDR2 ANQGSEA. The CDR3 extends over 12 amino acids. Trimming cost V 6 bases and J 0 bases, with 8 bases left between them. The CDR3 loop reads CSVGTPNYGYTF. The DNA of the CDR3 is TGCAGCGTCGGGACTCCTAACTATGGCTACACCTTC.

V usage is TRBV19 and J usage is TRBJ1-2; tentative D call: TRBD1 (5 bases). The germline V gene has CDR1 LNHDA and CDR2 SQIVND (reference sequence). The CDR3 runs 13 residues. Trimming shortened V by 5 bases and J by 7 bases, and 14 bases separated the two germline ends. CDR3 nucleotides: TGTGCCAGTAGTTACCGGGGGGACTTTGGCTACACCTTC. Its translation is CASSYRGDFGYTF.

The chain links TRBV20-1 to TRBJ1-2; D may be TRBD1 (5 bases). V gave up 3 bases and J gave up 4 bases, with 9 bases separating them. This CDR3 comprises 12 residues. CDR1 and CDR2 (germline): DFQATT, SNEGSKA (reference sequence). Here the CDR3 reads CSASQGSYGYTF. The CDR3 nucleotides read TGCAGTGCTAGTCAGGGAAGCTATGGCTACACCTTC.

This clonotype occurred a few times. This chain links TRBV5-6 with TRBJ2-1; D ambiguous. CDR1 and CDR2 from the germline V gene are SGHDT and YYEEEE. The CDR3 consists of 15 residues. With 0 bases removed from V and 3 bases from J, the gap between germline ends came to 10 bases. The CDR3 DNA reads TGTGCCAGCAGCTTGGACCGAAGATACTACAATGAGCAGTTCTTC. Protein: CASSLDRRYYNEQFF.

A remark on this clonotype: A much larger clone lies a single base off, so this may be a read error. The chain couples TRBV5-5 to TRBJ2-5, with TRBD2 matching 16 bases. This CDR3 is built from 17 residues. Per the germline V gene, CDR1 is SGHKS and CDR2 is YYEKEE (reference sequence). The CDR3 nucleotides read TGTGCCAGCAGCCGGGGACTAGCGGGAGGGGGGCAAGAGACCCGGTACTTC. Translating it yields CASSRGLAGGGQETRYF.

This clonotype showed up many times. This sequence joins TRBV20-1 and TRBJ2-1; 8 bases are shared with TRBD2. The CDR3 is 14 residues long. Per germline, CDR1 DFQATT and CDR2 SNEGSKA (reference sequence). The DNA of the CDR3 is TGCAGCGGGGGAGGGACTAGAGGGGACAATGAGCAGTTCTTC. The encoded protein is CSGGGTRGDNEQFF.

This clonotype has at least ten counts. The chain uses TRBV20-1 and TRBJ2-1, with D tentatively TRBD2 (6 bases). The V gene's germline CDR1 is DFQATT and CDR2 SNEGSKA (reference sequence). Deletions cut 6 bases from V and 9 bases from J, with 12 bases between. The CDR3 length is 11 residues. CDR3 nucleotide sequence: TGCAGTGCCGGGAGTTCCGGTGAGCAGTTCTTC. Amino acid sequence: CSAGSSGEQFF.

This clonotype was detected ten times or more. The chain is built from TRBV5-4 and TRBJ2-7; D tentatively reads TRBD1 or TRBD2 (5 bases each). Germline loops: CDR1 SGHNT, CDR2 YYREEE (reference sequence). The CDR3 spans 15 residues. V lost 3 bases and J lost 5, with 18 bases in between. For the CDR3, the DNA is TGTGCCAGCAGCTCCCTAGTGGGGGTTGGGAACGAGCAGTACTTC. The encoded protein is CASSSLVGVGNEQYF.

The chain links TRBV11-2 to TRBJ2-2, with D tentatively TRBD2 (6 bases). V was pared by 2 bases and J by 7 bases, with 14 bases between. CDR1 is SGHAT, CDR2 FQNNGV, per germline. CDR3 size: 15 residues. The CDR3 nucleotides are TGTGCCAGCAGCTTATGGGAGGCTCGGCGCGGGGAGCTGTTTTTT. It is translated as CASSLWEARRGELFF.